Presented here are 4 T cell receptor beta chains from one specimen sequenced in a study of blood T cell repertoires in COVID-19. Sequencing used immunoSEQ multiplex PCR; TCRdb keeps in-frame clones, though not all of them. This table holds about 310,000 clones, under 90% found once. The sequenced sample was PBMCs or T cells enriched from blood (not recorded which). The receptors here all came from a woman between 25 and 40 years old who had recovered from COVID-19.

This CDR3 is CASSLVPRGYEQYF. CDR3 in DNA: TGTGCCAGCAGCTTAGTCCCCAGGGGCTACGAGCAGTACTTC. The chain has TRBV11-2 and TRBJ2-7; possible D gene TRBD1, 6 bases. Germline assignment: CDR1 SGHAT and CDR2 FQNNGV. The length of the CDR3 is 14 residues. Deletions cut 1 base from V and 3 bases from J, with 10 bases between.

This clone was seen a handful of times. The rearrangement uses TRBV29-1 and TRBJ1-1, with 7 bases aligning to TRBD1. The trim removed 4 bases at V and 9 bases at J, leaving 5 bases unmatched. Germline V gene sequence: CDR1 SQVTM, CDR2 ANQGSEA. The CDR3 sequence is 11 residues long. CDR3 amino acids: CSVAGQDKAFF. CDR3 in DNA: TGCAGCGTTGCAGGACAGGACAAAGCTTTCTTT.

V and J are TRBV27 and TRBJ2-2; TRBD2 aligns across 13 bases. The V and J ends lost 4 bases and 3 bases, in that order; junction bases with no gene match: 11. The V gene's germline CDR1 is MNHEY and CDR2 SMNVEV (reference sequence). This CDR3 spans 19 amino acids. The CDR3 spells CASSSPLLAGGGDTGELFF. In DNA form, the CDR3 reads TGTGCCAGCAGTTCACCCTTACTAGCGGGAGGGGGGGACACCGGGGAGCTGTTTTTT.

The chain employs TRBV28 and TRBJ2-4; TRBD1 matches 10 bases. The CDR3 length is 16 residues. J lost 6 bases, V lost 4 bases, and 9 bases had no gene match. Germline V gene lookup returns CDR1 MDHEN and CDR2 SYDVKM. The chain's CDR3 is CASSYPQTGGRNIQYF. The CDR3 coding sequence is TGTGCCAGCAGTTATCCCCAGACAGGGGGCAGAAACATTCAGTACTTC. Together with reference TRBV28 and TRBJ2-4, the CDR3 gives the full variable domain: DVKVTQSSRYLVKRTGEKVFLECVQDMDHENMFWYRQDPGLGLRLIYFSYDVKMKEKGDIPEGYSVSREKKERFSLILESASTNQTSMYLCASSYPQTGGRNIQYFGAGTRLSVL.